This TCR beta chain was obtained from a study of metastatic and nonmetastatic thyroid tumors. The wider study: Repertoire comparisons spanned blood and tumor or nodule tissue from malignant and benign thyroid patients.

Study-level findings and limits: In both blood and tumor samples, TCR beta diversity was reported significantly higher for malignant than benign nodules.

TCRdb re-called the PCR reads via MiXCR. This repertoire shows tens of thousands of clones, around 23% found once; its top ten account for roughly 3.2%. Germline CDR1 and CDR2: MGHRA and YSYEKL. With V trimmed by 0 bases and J by 2 bases, 3 bases remained unmatched. CDR3 length equals 16 residues. This clone showed up many times. Its antigen is as yet unknown. Before thyroid surgery, none of the patients had received any treatment. The sample comprised blood. The chain has TRBV4-1 and TRBJ2-2, with 7 bases fitting TRBD2. The sequence was obtained from a male donor with papillary thyroid cancer or a benign thyroid nodule (not recorded which). Some clones in this sample may be carry-over from other donors' samples. This CDR3 is CASSQDQGLNTGELFF. DNA for the CDR3: TGCGCCAGCAGCCAAGATCAGGGACTAAACACCGGGGAGCTGTTTTTT.